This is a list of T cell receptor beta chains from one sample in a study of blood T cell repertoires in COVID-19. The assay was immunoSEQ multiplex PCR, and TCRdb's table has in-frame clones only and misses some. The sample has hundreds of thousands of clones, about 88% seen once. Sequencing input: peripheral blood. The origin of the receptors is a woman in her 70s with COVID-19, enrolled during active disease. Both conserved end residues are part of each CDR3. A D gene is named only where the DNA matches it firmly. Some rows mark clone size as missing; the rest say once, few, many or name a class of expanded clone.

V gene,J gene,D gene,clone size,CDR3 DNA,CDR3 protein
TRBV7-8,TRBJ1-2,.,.,TGTGCCAGCAGCTCCAGGGACTACTATGGCTACACCTTC,CASSSRDYYGYTF
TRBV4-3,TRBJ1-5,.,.,TGCGCCAGCAGCTTCAGGGTGTTTGACAATCAGCCCCAGCATTTT,CASSFRVFDNQPQHF
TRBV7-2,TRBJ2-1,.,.,TGTGCCAGCAGCTTAGATGTTAGCGAGTACAATGAGCAGTTCTTC,CASSLDVSEYNEQFF
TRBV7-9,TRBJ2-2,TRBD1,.,TGTGCCAGCAGCTCAGGCTGGACAGGGAAGAACACCGGGGAGCTGTTTTTT,CASSSGWTGKNTGELFF
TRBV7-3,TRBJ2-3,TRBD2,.,TGTGCCAGCAGCCCTAGCGGGGCTGGAGGCACAGATACGCAGTATTTT,CASSPSGAGGTDTQYF
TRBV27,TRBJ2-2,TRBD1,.,TGTGCCAGCAGTTTAGGGACAGCAAGCGGGGAGCTGTTTTTT,CASSLGTASGELFF
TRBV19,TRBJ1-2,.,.,TGTGCCAGTAGTCTCCGGGGAGGGCTACTAGGATATGGCTACACCTTC,CASSLRGGLLGYGYTF
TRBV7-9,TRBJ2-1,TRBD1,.,TGTGCCAGCAGCTTAATAGGACAGGGGGCGAAGCAGTTCTTC,CASSLIGQGAKQFF
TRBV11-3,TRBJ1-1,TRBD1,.,TGTGCCAGCAGCTTAGGACAGGGGTACACTGAAGCTTTCTTT,CASSLGQGYTEAFF
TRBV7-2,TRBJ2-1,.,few,TGTGCCAGCAGCTTAGCGGGGGCACCTTACAATGAGCAGTTCTTC,CASSLAGAPYNEQFF
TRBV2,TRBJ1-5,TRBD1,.,TGTGCCAGCAGATTTGACAGGGGCAATCAGCCCCAGCATTTT,CASRFDRGNQPQHF
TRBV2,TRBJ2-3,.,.,TGTGCCAGCAGTGGTCCCACGAGGCGTAGCACAGATACGCAGTATTTT,CASSGPTRRSTDTQYF
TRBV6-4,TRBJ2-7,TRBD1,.,TGTGCCAGCAGTGATCGACAGGGGCCCCACGAGCAGTACTTC,CASSDRQGPHEQYF
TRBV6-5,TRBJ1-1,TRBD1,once,TGTGCCAGCACTCGACAGGGGGACACTGAAGCTTTCTTT,CASTRQGDTEAFF
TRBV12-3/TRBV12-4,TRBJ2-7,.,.,TGTGCCAGCAGTTTAGGGGGGCCCTACGAGCAGTACTTC,CASSLGGPYEQYF
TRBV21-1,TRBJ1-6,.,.,TGTGCCAGCACCATAGAGGGAACGGTGCAGGGGGTAAATTCACCCCTCCACTTT,CASTIEGTVQGVNSPLHF
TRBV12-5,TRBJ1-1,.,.,TGTGCTAGTGAAAGGGGTTTTGACACTGAAGCTTTCTTT,CASERGFDTEAFF
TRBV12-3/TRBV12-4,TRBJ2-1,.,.,TGTGCCAGCATCCTGACGGCGGGTGAGCAGTTCTTC,CASILTAGEQFF